This passage covers 19 T cell receptor beta chains from one sample sequenced in a study of T-cell memory formation after mild COVID-19. TCRdb processed the 5' RACE reads anew with MiXCR; each CDR3 protein has one entry. The sample lists 150,000 to 200,000 distinct CDR3 sequences; roughly 11% were seen once. The sample consisted of PBMCs or a T cell subset sorted from them (not recorded which). The receptor set was obtained from a man younger than 35 who had mild COVID-19 (a few samples of this study predate the infection). Cell type and time point are not known.

The table lists this clonotype with a count of one. The CDR3 sequence: CASSWLPRTSGSQETQYF. The CDR3 nucleotides read TGCGCCAGCAGCTGGCTCCCCCGGACTAGCGGCTCCCAAGAGACCCAGTACTTC. The genes are TRBV5-1 and TRBJ2-5, with 10 bases that match TRBD2. V gave up 3 bases and J gave up 1 base; unmatched junction bases: 12. This CDR3 has 18 residues. Germline CDR1 and CDR2: SGHRS and YFSETQ.

A few counts support this clonotype. The chain employs TRBV7-8 and TRBJ1-5; D is unresolved. The CDR3 is made up of 17 amino acids. V was trimmed by 1 base and J by 6 bases, leaving 19 bases between them. Germline V gene sequence: CDR1 SGHVS, CDR2 FQNEAQ. CDR3 DNA sequence: TGTGCCAGCAGCTTAGACCTCGGCCTACGGTATAGTCAGCCCCAGCATTTT. Residues: CASSLDLGLRYSQPQHF.

The table lists this clonotype with a few counts. This chain uses TRBV7-2 with TRBJ2-1, with D possibly matching TRBD2 (6 bases). The germline V gene encodes CDR1 SGHTA and CDR2 FQGNSA. CDR3 length: 14 amino acids. Deletions cut 5 bases from V and 8 bases from J, with 16 bases between. The chain's CDR3 is CASSLRPTSDEQFF. In DNA, the CDR3 is TGTGCCAGCAGCCTCCGCCCGACTAGTGATGAGCAGTTCTTC. The full variable domain, with the rest looked up from reference TRBV7-2 and TRBJ2-1, is GAGVSQSPSNKVTEKGKDVELRCDPISGHTALYWYRQSLGQGLEFLIYFQGNSAPDKSGLPSDRFSAERTGGSVSTLTIQRTQQEDSAVYLCASSLRPTSDEQFFGPGTRLTVL.

The chain joins TRBV24-1 to TRBJ2-5; 8 bases fit TRBD1. The germline V gene has CDR1 KGHDR and CDR2 SFDVKD. The CDR3 has 16 residues. V trimming: 0 bases; J trimming: 4 bases; junction bases outside the gene matches: 6. CDR3 nucleotides: TGTGCCACCAGTGATTTGCCCGACAGGGGTGGAGAGACCCAGTACTTC. It translates to CATSDLPDRGGETQYF.

V usage is TRBV20-1 and J usage is TRBJ1-4; 7 nucleotides agree with TRBD1. Germline V gives CDR1 DFQATT, CDR2 SNEGSKA (reference sequence). With V trimmed by 4 bases and J by 6 bases, 8 bases remained unmatched. CDR3 length equals 14 residues. CDR3 residues: CSATTRDRDEKLFF. The CDR3 DNA follows: TGCAGTGCTACTACTAGGGACAGAGATGAAAAACTGTTTTTT.

In this sample, this clonotype turned up a few times. This chain links TRBV20-1 with TRBJ1-2; TRBD1 might be the D (6 bases). There are 13 residues in the CDR3. The germline V gene has CDR1 DFQATT and CDR2 SNEGSKA (reference sequence). V was pared by 7 bases and J by 6 bases, with 18 bases between. The CDR3 sequence: CSGRTGFRHGYTF. The CDR3 DNA sequence: TGCAGTGGACGAACAGGGTTCAGGCATGGCTACACCTTC.

The chain uses TRBV24-1 and TRBJ1-1; unclear D gene. The germline CDR1 and CDR2 sequences are KGHDR and SFDVKD. V was cut by 4 bases and J by 7 bases, with 9 bases left in between. This CDR3 spans 12 amino acids. The DNA for the CDR3 is TGTGCCACCAGTGACGTGGGTAGTGAAGCTTTCTTT. Encoded protein: CATSDVGSEAFF.

This clonotype showed up just a few times. J is TRBJ1-5 and V is TRBV7-2; no definite D call. Germline CDR1 and CDR2: SGHTA and FQGNSA. Between the trimmed V and J ends, which lost 3 bases and 1 base, there was a span of 4 bases. The CDR3 is 13 residues long. The CDR3 DNA reads as TGTGCCAGCAGCTTTTTCAGCAATCAGCCCCAGCATTTT. This gives the protein CASSFFSNQPQHF.

The gene calls are TRBV20-1 and TRBJ1-4; a possible D gene is TRBD1 (6 bases). V was clipped by 1 base and J by 11 bases, with 11 bases between them. Germline V lookup: CDR1 DFQATT, CDR2 SNEGSKA (reference sequence). The CDR3 length is 12 residues. The CDR3: CSARVSRGKLFF. CDR3 DNA: TGCAGTGCTAGAGTGAGCAGGGGCAAACTGTTTTTT.

The chain carries TRBV6-1 and TRBJ1-4; D is unclear. The CDR3 runs 14 residues. V lost 4 bases and J 4 bases, leaving 10 bases between the germline ends. CDR1 and CDR2 (germline): MNHNS, SASEGT. The CDR3 coding sequence is TGTGCCAGCAGTGGTCGTAGTTTTAATGAAAAACTGTTTTTT. Residues: CASSGRSFNEKLFF.

There are a few counts of this clonotype. CDR3: CAISDDRGQPQHF. CDR3 sequence (DNA): TGTGCCATCAGTGACGACAGGGGCCAGCCCCAGCATTTT. The rearrangement joins TRBV10-3 to TRBJ1-5; TRBD1 matches 8 bases. CDR1 and CDR2 from the germline V gene are ENHRY and SYGVKD. The CDR3 contains 13 residues. The V segment lost 3 bases and the J segment 7 bases; nucleotides outside the gene matches: 2.

This clonotype came up a few times. The chain joins TRBV7-9 to TRBJ1-2; D unclear. The germline CDR1 and CDR2 sequences are SEHNR and FQNEAQ (reference sequence). This CDR3 contains 13 residues. With 5 bases removed from V and 6 bases from J, the gap between germline ends came to 13 bases. The CDR3 protein is CASSPREIHGYTF. The CDR3 coding sequence is TGTGCCAGCAGCCCAAGGGAGATTCATGGCTACACCTTC.

The chain is built from TRBV20-1 and TRBJ2-3; no clear D gene. This CDR3 spans 14 amino acids. Germline V CDR1 and CDR2: DFQATT, SNEGSKA (reference sequence). Trimming removed 8 bases from V and 0 bases from J, with 15 bases in between. This chain's CDR3 is CSPRYSASTDTQYF. The DNA for the CDR3 is TGCAGTCCCCGGTACTCAGCTAGCACAGATACGCAGTATTTT.

This clonotype was counted a few times. The V call is TRBV10-3, the J call TRBJ2-3; D ambiguous. Trimming took 6 bases from V and 7 from J, leaving 14 bases between them. The CDR3 has 13 residues. In germline, CDR1 is ENHRY, CDR2 SYGVKD. CDR3 residues: CAISDDVRNTQYF. Written as DNA, the CDR3 is TGTGCCATCAGCGACGACGTCAGGAATACGCAGTATTTT.

The chain carries TRBV5-1 and TRBJ1-1, with D possibly matching TRBD1 (5 bases). The length of the CDR3 is 16 residues. The V end was cut by 4 bases, the J end by 9 bases, with 25 bases between. The germline gives CDR1 SGHRS, CDR2 YFSETQ. The CDR3 loop reads CASSPLGLGTDSKAFF. In DNA, the CDR3 is TGCGCCAGCAGCCCCCTTGGCCTAGGGACCGACTCTAAAGCTTTCTTT.

The chain carries TRBV7-2 and TRBJ2-1, with TRBD2 as a possible D gene (6 bases). V lost 5 bases and J 10 bases, leaving 21 bases between the germline ends. The germline V gene has CDR1 SGHTA and CDR2 FQGNSA. The CDR3 extends over 15 amino acids. The CDR3 here is CASSLVVAEGGEQFF. CDR3 nucleotides: TGTGCCAGCAGCCTAGTAGTGGCGGAGGGAGGAGAGCAGTTCTTC.

The gene calls are TRBV6-6 and TRBJ1-4, with D possibly TRBD1 on 5 matching bases. The ends were cut back, 5 bases at V and 3 bases at J, with 10 bases in the middle. CDR1 is MNHNY and CDR2 is SVGAGI in the germline V gene (reference sequence). This CDR3 contains 14 residues. The CDR3 region has the DNA TGTGCCAGCAGTCCCGGGGCAGCTAATGAAAAACTGTTTTTT. Translation: CASSPGAANEKLFF.

The chain carries TRBV5-6 and TRBJ2-7; D unclear. Germline CDR1 SGHDT, CDR2 YYEEEE. V lost 0 bases, J lost 5 bases, and 6 bases lay in between. The CDR3 contains 12 residues. The CDR3 loop is CASSLGTDEQYV. In nucleotides, the CDR3 is TGTGCCAGCAGCTTGGGTACAGACGAGCAGTACGTC.

This clonotype was recorded a few times. The chain recombines TRBV12-3 or TRBV12-4 with TRBJ1-6; maybe TRBD1 (6 bases). V was shortened by 5 bases and J by 6 bases, with 11 bases between the two germline ends. The CDR3 runs to 14 residues. CDR3 loop: CASSRQGRNSPLHF. CDR3 DNA: TGTGCCAGCAGTCGTCAGGGGCGTAATTCACCCCTCCACTTT.